Detailed here is one T cell receptor beta chain. The same CDR3 arises from other DNA sequences in this sample as well. This specimen belongs to a study of blood T cell repertoires in COVID-19. About the study: Specimens from acute and convalescent COVID-19 originated in the United States, Italy and Spain.

The authors' processing: Quantification of nucleated cells was approximated via reference gene primer amplification. The assay was immunoSEQ multiplex PCR, and TCRdb's table has in-frame clones only and misses some. The D gene and trimming were derived from the DNA, and the V and J assignments and clone size from that table. The table has fewer than 650,000 clones, roughly 89% seen once. The CDR3 has 12 amino acids. The V gene's germline CDR1 is GTSNPN and CDR2 SVGIG (reference sequence). V shed 0 bases and J shed 3 bases, with 6 bases lying between them. The chain uses TRBV30 and TRBJ2-7; the D is unclear. Sequencing used peripheral blood. The origin of this receptor is a woman between 45 and 60 years old with COVID-19, enrolled during active disease. CDR3 sequence: CAWSVSYYEQYF. The CDR3 DNA reads as TGTGCCTGGAGTGTAAGCTACTACGAGCAGTACTTC.